This T cell receptor beta chain is from a study of cytomegalovirus exposure and HLA in healthy donors. With 60 Vbeta and 13 Jbeta primers, the PCR was carried out. Clones were read by immunoSEQ multiplex PCR, and TCRdb kept only the in-frame ones, dropping some. In the table there are 150,000 to 200,000 clones, approximately 83% of which are singletons. Turning to this clone: The antigen remains undetermined.

The J segment lost 13 bases and the V segment lost 3 bases, leaving 11 bases of the junction unmatched. The CDR3 is 15 amino acids. Notes on the study in general: The study labeled 164 TCR beta chains cytomegalovirus-associated. An analysis done earlier found most TCR beta V segments productive about 87% or about 30% of the time.

Donors were nominally healthy when sampled, though unrecorded immune exposures were likely. Sequenced material: PBMCs. V gene TRBV23-1 combines with J gene TRBJ1-4; TRBD1 matches at 10 bases. TRBV23-1 is designated an ORF whose function remains uncertain. The clonotype originates from a man between 18 and 29 years old in good health and CMV-seropositive. CDR3 residues: CASSQQGQGSRGLFF. CDR3 nucleotides: TGCGCCAGCAGTCAGCAGGGACAGGGGTCAAGGGGACTGTTTTTT.